The 10 T cell receptor beta chains given below trace back to one sample, sequenced in a study of cytomegalovirus exposure and HLA in healthy donors. PCR used 60 Vbeta primers and 13 Jbeta primers. Clones were read by immunoSEQ multiplex PCR, and TCRdb kept only the in-frame ones, dropping some. The repertoire holds about 110,000 clones, with 77% as singletons. The sequencing input was PBMCs. These receptors were obtained from a human donor in good health.

This chain connects TRBV6-5 to TRBJ1-3, with unresolved D. V shed 5 bases and J shed 0 bases, with 11 bases lying between them. The CDR3 is 15 residues long. CDR1 MNHEY and CDR2 SVGAGI come from the germline V gene. This CDR3 reads CASSPSSASGNTIYF. Written as DNA, the CDR3 is TGTGCCAGCAGTCCCTCCAGTGCCTCTGGAAACACCATATATTTT.

The gene calls are TRBV29-1 and TRBJ1-1, with 9 bases matching TRBD1. The CDR3 contains 13 residues. Germline V gene data show CDR1 as SQVTM and CDR2 as ANQGSEA. V was pared by 8 bases and J by 1 base, with 5 bases of the junction left unmatched. The CDR3 DNA reads TGCAGCTTCGACAGGGGGACGAACACTGAAGCTTTCTTT. It translates to CSFDRGTNTEAFF.

The chain is built from TRBV9 and TRBJ2-3, with TRBD2 as a possible D gene (7 bases). V was pared by 3 bases and J by 7 bases, with 21 bases between. Germline CDR1 and CDR2: SGDLS and YYNGEE. There are 16 residues in the CDR3. In DNA, the CDR3 is TGTGCCAGCAGCGGGGGGGGGACAATGGTGACCAATACGCAGTATTTT. It translates to CASSGGGTMVTNTQYF.

The gene calls are TRBV19 and TRBJ1-4; weak D call: TRBD1 (6 bases). The V gene lost 3 bases and the J gene lost 0 bases, with 11 bases spanning the gap. There are 16 residues in the CDR3. CDR1 and CDR2 from the germline V gene are LNHDA and SQIVND (reference sequence). CDR3 DNA: TGTGCCAGTAGTATCGGACAGACTGCAACTAATGAAAAACTGTTTTTT. It translates to CASSIGQTATNEKLFF.

CDR3 sequence (DNA): TGTGCCAGCAGCTTGCCGGGACAGGTTGAGGGCAACACCATATATTTT. It specifies CASSLPGQVEGNTIYF. The chain is built from TRBV5-5 and TRBJ1-3; TRBD1 agrees at 8 bases. V lost 1 base, J lost 7 bases, and 10 bases stayed unmatched. The CDR3 is 16 amino acids. The V gene's germline CDR1 is SGHKS and CDR2 YYEKEE (reference sequence). Supplemented by reference TRBV5-5 and TRBJ1-3, the full variable domain reads DAGVTQSPTHLIKTRGQQVTLRCSPISGHKSVSWYQQVLGQGPQFIFQYYEKEERGRGNFPDRFSARQFPNYSSELNVNALLLGDSALYLCASSLPGQVEGNTIYFGEGSWLTVV.

This clone was found a few times. The chain is built from TRBV6-6 and TRBJ1-4, with 8 bases lining up with TRBD1. This CDR3 has 15 amino acids. V was clipped by 5 bases and J by 1 base; unmatched bases: 3. The germline CDR1 and CDR2 sequences are MNHNY and SVGAGI (reference sequence). CDR3 region: CASSQGTGTNEKLFF. Here the CDR3 DNA reads TGTGCCAGCAGTCAAGGGACAGGAACTAATGAAAAACTGTTTTTT.

The chain joins TRBV19 to TRBJ1-5; 8 bases are a match to TRBD1. Unmatched junction bases numbered 7, after V lost 7 bases and J lost 5 bases. Germline lookup yields CDR1 LNHDA and CDR2 SQIVND (reference sequence). The CDR3 spans 14 residues. The CDR3 DNA is TGTGCCAGTATGCCCGGGACAGGTTATCAGCCCCAGCATTTT. Its translation: CASMPGTGYQPQHF.

The rearrangement links TRBV5-1 to TRBJ1-1, with TRBD1 as a possible D gene (5 bases). The V end lost 2 bases, the J end lost 0 bases, and 14 bases lay between the germline ends. Looked up from germline, CDR1 is SGHRS and CDR2 is YFSETQ. The CDR3 runs 16 residues. CDR3 region: CASSFAGPGVNTEAFF. In DNA form, the CDR3 reads TGCGCCAGCAGCTTCGCGGGACCAGGCGTGAACACTGAAGCTTTCTTT.

V is TRBV2 and J is TRBJ2-5; 10 nucleotides agree with TRBD1. The last part of the DNA fits TRBJ2-7 better; the J call may be wrong. Germline lookup yields CDR1 SNHLY and CDR2 FYNNEI. This CDR3 contains 14 residues. CDR3 amino acids: CASTGQGVPYEQYF. The DNA for the CDR3 is TGTGCCAGCACTGGACAGGGGGTCCCCTACGAGCAGTACTTC.

The chain recombines TRBV19 with TRBJ2-7; TRBD2 matches at 11 bases. The CDR3 loop spans 17 amino acids. Germline assignment: CDR1 LNHDA and CDR2 SQIVND (reference sequence). V was pared by 2 bases and J by 4 bases, with 10 bases of the junction left unmatched. CDR3 in amino acids: CASSINRRGTSGYEQYF. The CDR3 DNA reads as TGTGCCAGTAGTATAAACCGGCGGGGGACTAGCGGTTACGAGCAGTACTTC.